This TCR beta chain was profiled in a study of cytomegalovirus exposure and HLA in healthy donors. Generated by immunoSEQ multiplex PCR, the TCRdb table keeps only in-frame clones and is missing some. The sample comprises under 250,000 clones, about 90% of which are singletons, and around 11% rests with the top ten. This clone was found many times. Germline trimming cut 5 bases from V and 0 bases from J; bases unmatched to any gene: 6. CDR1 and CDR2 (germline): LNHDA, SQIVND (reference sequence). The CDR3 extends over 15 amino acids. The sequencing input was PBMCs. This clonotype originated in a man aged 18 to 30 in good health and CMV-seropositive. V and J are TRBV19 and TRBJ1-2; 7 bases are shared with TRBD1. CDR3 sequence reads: CASSPGTATNYGYTF. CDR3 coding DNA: TGTGCCAGTAGTCCCGGGACAGCAACTAACTATGGCTACACCTTC.